This T cell receptor beta chain emerged from a study of T-cell reconstitution after alpha-beta-depleted transplantation in children. Unique molecular identifiers were used to barcode this TCRbeta library. In TCRdb, the PCR reads were re-called with MiXCR into one record per CDR3 protein. This table has around 110,000 distinct CDR3 sequences, approximately 10% appearing once. V dropped 4 bases and J dropped 10 bases, with 17 bases sitting between them. CDR1 is LGHDT, CDR2 YNNKEL, per germline (reference sequence). The CDR3 has 14 residues. This clonotype was sampled from a boy aged 2-9 years with acute lymphoblastic leukemia, due to receive a stem cell transplant. Sequenced here: PBMCs, sampled before TCRalphabeta/CD19-depleted stem cell transplant. The gene calls are TRBV3-1 and TRBJ2-1, with D possibly being TRBD2 (5 bases). The CDR3 spells CASSPSIEGHEQFF. The CDR3 DNA follows: TGTGCCAGCAGCCCAAGTATCGAGGGCCACGAGCAGTTCTTC.